This TCR beta chain was captured in a study of spatial heterogeneity in lung cancer. About the study: Fewer alpha-chain than beta-chain sequences were consistently detected.

This clonotype has a count of ten or more. Every molecule of TCR cDNA had its own unique molecular identifier. TCRdb fed the 5' RACE reads into MiXCR, producing one record per CDR3 protein. The sample includes 6,500 to 8,500 distinct CDR3 sequences, 9.7% seen only once; the top ten take about 23%. Regarding time point: sample taken at primary tumor resection. Samples came from some 73 TRACERx patients with untreated early-stage lung cancer. Tumor, nontumor lung or frozen PBMC supplied whole RNA, sequenced without sorting. The CDR3 is made up of 14 amino acids. Trimming pared 2 bases from V and 6 bases from J, leaving 12 bases between. The V gene's germline CDR1 is WNHNN and CDR2 SYGVQD (reference sequence).

This sequence joins TRBV10-1 and TRBJ2-3, with a weak D call TRBD2 (5 bases). The material was normal lung tissue next to the tumor, obtained at surgery. This receptor was obtained from a male donor with early-stage non-small cell lung cancer. The DNA for the CDR3 is TGCGCCAGCAGTGAGGCGCTAGCCCCGGATACGCAGTATTTT. Translated, it gives CASSEALAPDTQYF.